Presented here are 19 T cell receptor beta chains from one specimen sequenced in a study of blood T cell repertoires in COVID-19. The table came from immunoSEQ multiplex PCR; TCRdb's copy has only in-frame clones and leaves some out. The sample holds approximately 280,000 clones, less than 85% seen once. Material: peripheral blood. These receptors were taken from a human donor with COVID-19, enrolled during active disease. The donor label of this sample is uncertain.

The chain is built from TRBV19 and TRBJ2-7, with D maybe TRBD2 (5 bases). V dropped 6 bases and J dropped 4 bases, with 22 bases sitting between them. Looked up from germline, CDR1 is LNHDA and CDR2 is SQIVND (reference sequence). The CDR3 covers 16 residues. CDR3 sequence (DNA): TGTGCCAGTAGCCTCAGTTGGTTTGGAGGTCTATACGAGCAGTACTTC. It encodes CASSLSWFGGLYEQYF.

The chain uses TRBV3-1 (or the pseudogene TRBV3-2) and TRBJ1-6; D may be TRBD1 (5 bases). V was trimmed by 7 bases and J by 8 bases, leaving 12 bases between them. Per the germline V gene, CDR1 is LGHDT and CDR2 is YNNKEL (reference sequence). The CDR3 length is 13 residues. The CDR3 sequence is CASTSKGDSPLHF. CDR3 in DNA: TGTGCCAGCACCTCGAAAGGGGATTCACCCCTCCACTTT.

This rearrangement joins TRBV9 to TRBJ1-1; tentatively, D is TRBD1 (5 bases). V dropped 1 base and J dropped 0 bases, with 10 bases sitting between them. Germline-derived CDR1 and CDR2 are SGDLS and YYNGEE. The CDR3 contains 15 residues. CDR3 coding DNA: TGTGCCAGCAGCGTACATCTGGACATGAACACTGAAGCTTTCTTT. Protein sequence: CASSVHLDMNTEAFF.

The V and J genes are TRBV27 and TRBJ2-1, with 12 bases matching TRBD1. Germline values: CDR1 MNHEY, CDR2 SMNVEV (reference sequence). The CDR3 extends over 16 amino acids. Trimming at V came to 8 bases and at J to 0 bases, leaving 5 bases not matched to a gene. This chain's CDR3 is CASRDRGRASYNEQFF. CDR3 in DNA: TGTGCCAGCCGGGACAGGGGGCGAGCCTCCTACAATGAGCAGTTCTTC.

The chain has TRBV5-4 and TRBJ2-1, with TRBD2 as a possible D gene (6 bases). CDR3 length: 13 residues. Germline CDR1 is SGHNT and CDR2 is YYREEE (reference sequence). The CDR3: CAAGSAGYNEQFF. The CDR3 nucleotides read TGTGCTGCGGGGTCTGCTGGCTACAATGAGCAGTTCTTC. The full variable domain, rest sourced from reference TRBV5-4 and TRBJ2-1, is ETGVTQSPTHLIKTRGQQVTLRCSSQSGHNTVSWYQQALGQGPQFIFQYYREEENGRGNFPPRFSGLQFPNYSSELNVNALELDDSALYLCAAGSAGYNEQFFGPGTRLTVL.

This chain connects TRBV4-1 to TRBJ1-1; 9 bases agree with TRBD1. After removal of 4 bases from V and 5 bases from J, the junction contained 23 bases not matched to a gene. CDR1 and CDR2 (germline): MGHRA, YSYEKL. The CDR3 is 20 amino acids. CDR3 amino acids: CASSRGQWRDRVKLGTEAFF. CDR3 sequence (DNA): TGCGCCAGCAGCCGCGGACAATGGCGGGACAGGGTAAAGCTGGGAACTGAAGCTTTCTTT.

The V and J genes are TRBV15 and TRBJ1-5, with 7 bases lining up with TRBD1. The V gene's germline CDR1 is LNHNV and CDR2 YYDKDF (reference sequence). V lost 0 bases, J lost 4 bases, and 12 bases stayed unmatched. The CDR3 is 18 residues long. CDR3 DNA sequence: TGTGCCACCAGCAGAGATTATCCGGGACAGAGAAATAATCAGCCCCAGCATTTT. The encoded protein is CATSRDYPGQRNNQPQHF.

This clone was picked up one time. The rearrangement uses TRBV19 and TRBJ1-1; a weak D match, TRBD1 (6 bases). Germline loops: CDR1 LNHDA, CDR2 SQIVND (reference sequence). V lost 7 bases, J lost 0 bases, and 15 bases lay in between. CDR3 size: 15 residues. CDR3 amino acids: CASTPRDTLNTEAFF. In nucleotides, the CDR3 is TGTGCCAGTACCCCCCGGGACACCTTGAACACTGAAGCTTTCTTT. Full variable domain (remainder filled in from reference TRBV19 and TRBJ1-1): DGGITQSPKYLFRKEGQNVTLSCEQNLNHDAMYWYRQDPGQGLRLIYYSQIVNDFQKGDIAEGYSVSREKKESFPLTVTSAQKNPTAFYLCASTPRDTLNTEAFFGQGTRLTVV.

This clone showed up just a few times. J is TRBJ1-2 and V is TRBV29-1; 10 bases agree with TRBD1. The V segment lost 5 bases and the J segment 1 base; nucleotides outside the gene matches: 4. The CDR3 loop spans 14 amino acids. Germline V CDR1 and CDR2: SQVTM, ANQGSEA. The CDR3 spells CSVRDRGLNYGYTF. The CDR3 region has the DNA TGCAGCGTTCGGGACAGGGGCCTTAACTATGGCTACACCTTC.

The chain uses TRBV27 and TRBJ1-4; D gene uncertain. The CDR3 is 13 residues long. Germline CDR1 is MNHEY and CDR2 is SMNVEV (reference sequence). V lost 4 bases to trimming and J lost 5 bases, with 8 bases between them. The CDR3 is CASSSLSNEKLFF. In nucleotides, the CDR3 is TGTGCCAGCAGTTCCCTCTCGAATGAAAAACTGTTTTTT. Looking up the rest from reference TRBV27 and TRBJ1-4 gives the full variable domain: EAQVTQNPRYLITVTGKKLTVTCSQNMNHEYMSWYRQDPGLGLRQIYYSMNVEVTDKGDVPEGYKVSRKEKRNFPLILESPSPNQTSLYFCASSSLSNEKLFFGSGTQLSVL.

This chain joins TRBV27 and TRBJ1-2, with TRBD1 identical over 7 bases. Germline V gives CDR1 MNHEY, CDR2 SMNVEV (reference sequence). Trimming at V came to 3 bases and at J to 4 bases, leaving 14 bases not matched to a gene. The CDR3 has 17 residues. CDR3 bases: TGTGCCAGCAGTTTTTTCTCCCCGGGACAGATCATCTATGGCTACACCTTC. Protein sequence: CASSFFSPGQIIYGYTF.

A few counts support this clone. CDR3 DNA: TGTGCCAGCAGCGGCCTCAGCTCTGGAAACACCATATATTTT. Protein sequence: CASSGLSSGNTIYF. The rearrangement links TRBV9 to TRBJ1-3; D not resolved. Germline lookup yields CDR1 SGDLS and CDR2 YYNGEE. The length of the CDR3 is 14 residues. Trimming stripped 3 bases from V and 0 bases from J, with 7 bases between.

The DNA for the CDR3 is TGCGCCAGCAGCTTCCCTAAGACTAGCGGCTTCTACAATGAGCAGTTCTTC. Amino acid sequence: CASSFPKTSGFYNEQFF. The genes are TRBV5-1 and TRBJ2-1; 9 bases match TRBD2. With V trimmed by 2 bases and J by 3 bases, 9 bases remained unmatched. The CDR3 runs to 17 residues. The V gene's germline CDR1 is SGHRS and CDR2 YFSETQ.

The rearrangement uses TRBV4-3 and TRBJ2-1; the D gene is possibly TRBD1 (6 bases). This CDR3 comprises 17 residues. Trimming removed 2 bases at V and 0 bases at J, with 14 bases between. Per germline, CDR1 LGHNA and CDR2 YSLEER. Here the CDR3 reads CASSQYWTDSSYNEQFF. The CDR3 DNA sequence: TGCGCCAGCAGCCAATACTGGACAGATAGCTCCTACAATGAGCAGTTCTTC.

This sequence joins TRBV11-3 and TRBJ1-1; D is undetermined. The CDR3 is 13 residues long. Trimming removed 4 bases from V and 1 base from J, with 7 bases in between. The germline V gene encodes CDR1 SGHNT and CDR2 YENEEA. The CDR3 nucleotides are TGTGCCAGCAGCTCTACAGCGAACACTGAAGCTTTCTTT. Amino acids: CASSSTANTEAFF. Filled out from reference TRBV11-3 and TRBJ1-1, the complete variable domain reads EAGVVQSPRYKIIEKKQPVAFWCNPISGHNTLYWYLQNLGQGPELLIRYENEEAVDDSQLPKDRFSAERLKGVDSTLKIQPAELGDSAVYLCASSSTANTEAFFGQGTRLTVV.

This sequence joins TRBV12-3 or TRBV12-4 and TRBJ1-2; 8 nucleotides align to TRBD1. The CDR3 extends over 12 amino acids. The junction had 6 bases not matched to a gene; V was cut back by 7 bases and J by 8 bases. The CDR3 loop reads CASTQGAAGYTF. The CDR3 bases are TGTGCCAGCACTCAGGGGGCGGCAGGCTACACCTTC.

This rearrangement joins TRBV4-1 to TRBJ2-2; 10 bases fit TRBD1. CDR1 and CDR2 (germline): MGHRA, YSYEKL. V shed 0 bases and J 5 bases; nucleotides not matched to a gene: 0. CDR3 length: 15 residues. This chain's CDR3 is CASSQEDRGTGELFF. CDR3 coding DNA: TGCGCCAGCAGCCAAGAGGACAGGGGGACCGGGGAGCTGTTTTTT.

V and J are TRBV10-3 and TRBJ2-7, with 11 nucleotides matching TRBD2. This CDR3 spans 15 amino acids. The V segment lost 3 bases and the J segment 4 bases; nucleotides outside the gene matches: 5. The germline gives CDR1 ENHRY, CDR2 SYGVKD. The DNA of the CDR3 is TGTGCCATCAGTGACGGGACTAGCGGAGGGTACGAGCAGTACTTC. Translated: CAISDGTSGGYEQYF.

The chain has TRBV19 and TRBJ2-3; a possible D gene is TRBD1 (5 bases). Germline V gene lookup returns CDR1 LNHDA and CDR2 SQIVND (reference sequence). Between the trimmed V and J ends, which lost 5 bases and 2 bases, there was a span of 14 bases. The CDR3 loop spans 15 amino acids. CDR3 coding DNA: TGTGCCAGTAGTGCCTCCCGACAGTTCACAGATACGCAGTATTTT. It translates to CASSASRQFTDTQYF.